The clone carrying this T cell receptor (beta chain) has ten or more counts. Its antigen is unknown. Unique molecular identifiers were added to individual cDNA molecules. TCRdb re-called the 5' RACE reads through MiXCR, storing one row per CDR3 protein. The table shows 35,000 to 40,000 distinct CDR3 sequences, with 3% to 4% occurring only once. The germline CDR1 and CDR2 sequences are SGDLS and YYNGEE. Trimming took 3 bases from V and 3 from J; bases not matched to a gene: 3. CDR3 size: 14 residues. This specimen belongs to a study of early T cells in non-severe SARS-CoV-2 infection. Study at large: Investigators sequenced bulk RNA drawn from unsorted whole blood, and chains remained unpaired. General study findings and limits: Anti-spike CD8 responses were favored by VDJdb matching, which missed private and CD4 specificities.

The genes are TRBV9 and TRBJ2-5; 9 bases agree with TRBD1. This receptor was taken from an adult who was a healthcare worker with PCR-confirmed SARS-CoV-2 infection or an uninfected control (not recorded which). Sequences were obtained from whole blood. CDR3 protein: CASSAGTGKETQYF. The CDR3 region has the DNA TGTGCCAGCAGCGCCGGGACAGGGAAAGAGACCCAGTACTTC.